The present T cell receptor beta chain was sequenced within a study of blood T cell repertoires in COVID-19. As for the study in general: Some COVID-19 samples were acute and others convalescent; all came from the United States, Italy and Spain. Nucleic acid was either cDNA or gDNA, and it came from T cells, B-cell-depleted T cells, or PBMCs.

In the original processing: The authors estimated nucleated cell counts from reference gene primer amplification. Assay used: immunoSEQ multiplex PCR; TCRdb lists only in-frame clones, some missing. The V and J calls and clone size come from that table; D and trimming were worked out from the DNA. This table has 150,000 to 200,000 clones, less than 90% appearing once. Seattle patient enrollment occurred during active infection, with longitudinal follow-up thereafter. The sequenced sample was peripheral blood. This receptor was taken from a woman aged 70-85 years with COVID-19, enrolled during active disease.

CDR3 bases: TGTGCCAGCAGCTTAGGGGGCCCGGACCGGCCAATTGGAAACACCATATATTTT. Protein sequence: CASSLGGPDRPIGNTIYF. The chain carries TRBV7-8 and TRBJ1-3; maybe TRBD1 (5 bases). Between the trimmed V and J ends, which lost 1 base and 3 bases, there was a span of 19 bases. The CDR3 totals 18 residues. The V gene's germline CDR1 is SGHVS and CDR2 FQNEAQ. The full variable domain, with the rest looked up from reference TRBV7-8 and TRBJ1-3, is GAGVSQSPRYKVAKRGQDVALRCDPISGHVSLFWYQQALGQGPEFLTYFQNEAQLDKSGLPSDRFFAERPEGSVSTLKIQRTQQEDSAVYLCASSLGGPDRPIGNTIYFGEGSWLTVV.